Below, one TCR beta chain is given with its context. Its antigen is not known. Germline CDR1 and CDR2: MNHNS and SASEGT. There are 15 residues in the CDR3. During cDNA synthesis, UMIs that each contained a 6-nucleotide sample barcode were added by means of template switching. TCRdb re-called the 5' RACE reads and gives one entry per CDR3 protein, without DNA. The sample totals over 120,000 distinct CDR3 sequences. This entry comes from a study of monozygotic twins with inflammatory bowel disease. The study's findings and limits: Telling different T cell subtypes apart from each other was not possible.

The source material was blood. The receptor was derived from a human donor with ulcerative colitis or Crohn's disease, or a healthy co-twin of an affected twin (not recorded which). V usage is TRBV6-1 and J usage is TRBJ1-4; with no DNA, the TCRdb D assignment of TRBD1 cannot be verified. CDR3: CASEGRQGINEKLFF.